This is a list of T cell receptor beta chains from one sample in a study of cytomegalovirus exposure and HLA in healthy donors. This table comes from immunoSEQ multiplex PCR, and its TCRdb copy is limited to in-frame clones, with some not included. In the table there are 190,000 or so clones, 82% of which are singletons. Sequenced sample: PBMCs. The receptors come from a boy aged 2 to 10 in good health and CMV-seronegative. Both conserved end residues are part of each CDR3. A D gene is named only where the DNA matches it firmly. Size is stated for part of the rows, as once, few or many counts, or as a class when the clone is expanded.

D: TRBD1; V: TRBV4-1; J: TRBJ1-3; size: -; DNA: TGCGCCAGCAGCCACGGACAGGATTTTGGAAACACCATATATTTT; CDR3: CASSHGQDFGNTIYF
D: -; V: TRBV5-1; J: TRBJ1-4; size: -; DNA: TGCGCCAGCAGCCCCCTTCCGGGGGGAGCCGAGGAAAAACTGTTTTTT; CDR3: CASSPLPGGAEEKLFF
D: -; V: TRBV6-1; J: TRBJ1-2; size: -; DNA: TGTGCCAGCAGTGAATGGTCACTCTATGGCTACACCTTC; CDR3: CASSEWSLYGYTF
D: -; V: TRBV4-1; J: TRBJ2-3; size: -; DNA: TGCGCCAGCAGCCGCCCGACAGGAGCAAACACAGATACGCAGTATTTT; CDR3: CASSRPTGANTDTQYF
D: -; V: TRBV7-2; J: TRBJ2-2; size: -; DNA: TGTGCCAGCAGCTTAGCGTGGCCCGGGGAGCTGTTTTTT; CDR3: CASSLAWPGELFF
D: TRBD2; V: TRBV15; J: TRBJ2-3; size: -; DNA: TGTGCCACCAGCAGAGATCTGGCGGGGGGTGGGACAGATACGCAGTATTTT; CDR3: CATSRDLAGGGTDTQYF
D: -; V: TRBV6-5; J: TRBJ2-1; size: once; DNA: TGTGCTGTGGGGGCCCTCAATGAGCAGTTCTTC; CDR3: CAVGALNEQFF
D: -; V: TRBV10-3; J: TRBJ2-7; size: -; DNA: TGTGCCATCAGTGATCAGAATCAACCCTACGAGCAGTACTTC; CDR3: CAISDQNQPYEQYF
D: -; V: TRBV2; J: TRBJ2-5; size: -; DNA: TGTGCCAGCAGTGAAGCCCCCCGGGAACAAGAGACCCAGTACTTC; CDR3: CASSEAPREQETQYF
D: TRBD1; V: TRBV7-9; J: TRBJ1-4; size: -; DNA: TGTGCCAGCAGCAAACAGGGGTCCAAAGAAAAACTGTTTTTT; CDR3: CASSKQGSKEKLFF
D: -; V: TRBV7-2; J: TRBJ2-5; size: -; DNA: TGTGCCAGCAGCTTGGCGGGGGCCCAAGAGACCCAGTACTTC; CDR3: CASSLAGAQETQYF
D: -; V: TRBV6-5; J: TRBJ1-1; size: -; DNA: TGTGCCAGCAGTTACCCAGGTACCACTGAAGCTTTCTTT; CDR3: CASSYPGTTEAFF
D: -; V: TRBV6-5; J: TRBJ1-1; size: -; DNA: TGTGCCAGCACCAAGGGGGGGAAAGAAGCTTTCTTT; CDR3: CASTKGGKEAFF
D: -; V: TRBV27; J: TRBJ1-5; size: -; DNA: TGTGCCAGCAGTGCCCTGGGGGGGGCTTGGCAGCCCCAGCATTTT; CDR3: CASSALGGAWQPQHF
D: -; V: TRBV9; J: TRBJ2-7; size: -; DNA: TGTGCCAGCAGCGTAGATGGGGCCCCCTACGAGCAGTACTTC; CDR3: CASSVDGAPYEQYF
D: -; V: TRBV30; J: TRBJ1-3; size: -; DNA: TGTGCGAAGGATGGGGGGAACACCATATATTTT; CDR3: CAKDGGNTIYF
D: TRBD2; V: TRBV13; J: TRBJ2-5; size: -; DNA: TGTGCCAGCAGCTTATATAGCGGGGGGCAATCCCAAGAGACCCAGTACTTC; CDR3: CASSLYSGGQSQETQYF
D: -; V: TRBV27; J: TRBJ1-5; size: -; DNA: TGTGCCAGCAGTTACGCGGCTCAGACCGTCCAGCATTTT; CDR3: CASSYAAQTVQHF
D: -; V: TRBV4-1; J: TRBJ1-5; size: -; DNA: TGCGCCAGCAGCCAGGGAGGGGACTATAGCAATCAGCCCCAGCATTTT; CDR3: CASSQGGDYSNQPQHF
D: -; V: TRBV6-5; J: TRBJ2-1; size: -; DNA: TGTGCCAGCACCGGGTACAATGAGCAGTTCTTC; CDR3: CASTGYNEQFF
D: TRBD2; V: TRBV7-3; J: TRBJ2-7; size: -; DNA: TGTGCCAGCAGCCCCCTAGCGGGAGGGAGTTACGAGCAGTACTTC; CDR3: CASSPLAGGSYEQYF
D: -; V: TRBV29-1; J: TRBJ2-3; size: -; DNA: TGCAGCGTTTTCCCCCTTGTGGGGGCCGCAGATACGCAGTATTTT; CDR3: CSVFPLVGAADTQYF